Below, 17 T cell receptor beta chains from the same sample are listed, as sequenced in a study of T cells in Graves' hyperthyroidism and ophthalmopathy. Using RNA transcripts as the source, TCR beta CDR3 regions were amplified. The TCR CDR3 was amplified in a first-round RT-PCR using the HTBI primer set. TCRdb reprocessed the multiplex PCR reads via MiXCR and lists one record per CDR3 protein. This sample has hundreds of thousands of distinct CDR3 sequences, with roughly 15% found just once. Sequencing was done on a sample of blood. The receptors originated from a woman under 30 with Graves' hyperthyroidism.

This clonotype was found many times. The chain couples TRBV7-8 to TRBJ2-7; 7 nucleotides line up with TRBD2. Germline V gives CDR1 SGHVS, CDR2 FQNEAQ. J lost 3 bases, V lost 6 bases, and 14 bases had no gene match. CDR3 length: 16 amino acids. The CDR3 DNA sequence: TGTGCCAGCAGTTATAGGTATTTGGCTAGCGGCTACGAGCAGTACTTC. Protein sequence: CASSYRYLASGYEQYF.

This clonotype was detected a few times. This chain joins TRBV7-9 and TRBJ2-7; weak D call: TRBD1 (5 bases). The length of the CDR3 is 11 residues. Trimming removed 8 bases at V and 5 bases at J, with 10 bases between. CDR1 is SEHNR, CDR2 FQNEAQ, per germline (reference sequence). In DNA, the CDR3 is TGTGCCAGCGCAGGGTTGGACGAGCAGTACTTC. Its protein product is CASAGLDEQYF.

CDR3 DNA: TGCGCCAGCAGCCCCCAGGTCACGGCAACGAACACCGGGGAGCTGTTTTTT. Translation: CASSPQVTATNTGELFF. The chain uses TRBV4-3 and TRBJ2-2; D unresolved. CDR1 and CDR2 (germline): LGHNA, YSLEER. This CDR3 is built from 17 residues. Trimming left V 4 bases short and J 0 bases short, with 15 bases between.

About this clonotype: The junction departs from the called germline gene at one end, perhaps through a read error. The chain joins TRBV30 to TRBJ2-1, with 13 bases identical to TRBD2. Germline CDR1 is GTSNPN and CDR2 is SVGIG (reference sequence). The CDR3 sequence is 13 residues long. DNA for the CDR3: TGTGCCGGCAAGAGGACTAGCGGGAGCCCTTTAATCTTC. Amino acid sequence: CAGKRTSGSPLIF.

Only a few counts were recorded for this clonotype. A read error may explain this, as a much larger clone is one base away. This chain joins TRBV11-2 and TRBJ2-1, with D hard to call. This CDR3 is 15 amino acids long. Germline values: CDR1 SGHAT, CDR2 FQNNGV. The CDR3 loop is CAGSPLLTVNNEQFF. The CDR3 DNA reads TGTGCCGGCAGCCCGCTCCTTACAGTGAACAATGAGCAGTTCTTC.

The chain recombines TRBV7-6 with TRBJ1-2; 7 positions match TRBD1. CDR1 and CDR2 from the germline V gene are SGHVS and FNYEAQ. Trimming cost V 4 bases and J 2 bases; bases outside gene matches: 7. The CDR3 extends over 15 amino acids. The CDR3 is CASSSYPRGNYGYTF. The CDR3 nucleotides read TGTGCCAGCAGCTCATACCCCAGGGGGAACTATGGCTACACCTTC.

This clonotype showed up many times. The rearrangement joins TRBV12-3 or TRBV12-4 to TRBJ2-3, with 7 bases aligning to TRBD1. The CDR3 totals 15 residues. The junction had 12 bases not matched to a gene; V was cut back by 7 bases and J by 5 bases. The CDR3: CASIPTGLDGDTQYF. DNA of the CDR3: TGTGCCAGCATCCCGACAGGGCTAGATGGAGATACGCAGTATTTT.

The V gene is TRBV11-3, the J gene TRBJ2-6; no definite D call. The CDR3 extends over 14 amino acids. Germline CDR1 and CDR2: SGHNT and YENEEA. V was shortened by 7 bases and J by 0 bases, with 7 bases between the two germline ends. CDR3 in DNA: TGTGCCAGCAAAGGTCGCTCTGGGGCCAACGTCCTGACTTTC. Translating it yields CASKGRSGANVLTF.

This clonotype occurred many times. This chain joins TRBV20-1 and TRBJ1-2, with D tentatively TRBD1 (6 bases). Per the germline V gene, CDR1 is DFQATT and CDR2 is SNEGSKA (reference sequence). This CDR3 contains 14 residues. Trimming shortened V by 6 bases and J by 0 bases, and 14 bases separated the two germline ends. CDR3 sequence (DNA): TGCAGTGCCCTACCCAGGGGAGCTAACTATGGCTACACCTTC. This encodes CSALPRGANYGYTF.

The chain links TRBV5-4 to TRBJ2-7, with D perhaps TRBD1 (5 bases). V was cut by 2 bases and J by 4 bases, with 13 bases left in between. Germline-derived CDR1 and CDR2 are SGHNT and YYREEE (reference sequence). CDR3 length: 14 amino acids. CDR3 loop: CASSFQGPLYEQYF. The CDR3 DNA reads as TGTGCCAGCAGCTTCCAGGGCCCCCTTTACGAGCAGTACTTC.

This clonotype was observed at least ten times. The rearrangement joins TRBV10-3 to TRBJ2-3; 7 nucleotides line up with TRBD2. Per the germline V gene, CDR1 is ENHRY and CDR2 is SYGVKD. After removal of 6 bases from V and 1 base from J, the junction contained 7 bases not matched to a gene. CDR3 length: 15 amino acids. The CDR3 reads CAISPLLAGTDTQYF. The CDR3 nucleotides are TGTGCCATCAGCCCCTTGCTAGCGGGCACAGATACGCAGTATTTT.

This clonotype has a count of ten or more. J is TRBJ2-5 and V is TRBV27; D unresolved. The CDR3 has 14 residues. CDR1 MNHEY and CDR2 SMNVEV come from the germline V gene (reference sequence). Trimming pared 4 bases from V and 3 bases from J, leaving 12 bases between. In nucleotides, the CDR3 is TGTGCCAGCAGTTCATTCGGTAGAGAAGAGACCCAGTACTTC. It is translated as CASSSFGREETQYF.

This clonotype occurred a few times. V usage is TRBV20-1 and J usage is TRBJ1-3; D is uncertain. This CDR3 is 12 amino acids long. The V end was cut by 7 bases, the J end by 0 bases, with 7 bases between. Per the germline V gene, CDR1 is DFQATT and CDR2 is SNEGSKA (reference sequence). This chain's CDR3 is CSVPGSGNTIYF. In nucleotides, the CDR3 is TGCAGTGTACCGGGCTCTGGAAACACCATATATTTT.

This clonotype was recorded a few times. The J gene is TRBJ2-1, the V gene TRBV7-9; 9 bases match TRBD2. CDR1 is SEHNR, CDR2 FQNEAQ, per germline (reference sequence). Losses at the gene ends were 5 bases for V and 9 bases for J; bases not matched to a gene: 11. The CDR3 covers 15 residues. CDR3 DNA sequence: TGTGCCAGCAGCGGAGGGGGCGGGAGGGGCCGTGAGCAGTTCTTC. This sequence encodes CASSGGGGRGREQFF.

This chain links TRBV5-1 with TRBJ1-1; D is ambiguous. Germline V CDR1 and CDR2: SGHRS, YFSETQ. Trimming removed 0 bases from V and 0 bases from J, with 9 bases in between. The CDR3 runs to 15 residues. The chain's CDR3 is CASSLVAEMNTEAFF. The CDR3 nucleotides are TGCGCCAGCAGCTTGGTGGCGGAGATGAACACTGAAGCTTTCTTT. The variable domain in full, completed from reference TRBV5-1 and TRBJ1-1, reads KAGVTQTPRYLIKTRGQQVTLSCSPISGHRSVSWYQQTPGQGLQFLFEYFSETQRNKGNFPGRFSGRQFSNSRSEMNVSTLELGDSALYLCASSLVAEMNTEAFFGQGTRLTVV.

Note on this clonotype: One base away lies a much larger clone, so this may be a sequencing read error. The rearrangement joins TRBV20-1 to TRBJ2-7; TRBD2 agrees at 11 bases. The germline gives CDR1 DFQATT, CDR2 SNEGSKA (reference sequence). V shed 0 bases, J shed 7 bases, and the junction held 11 bases outside the gene matches. The CDR3 length is 16 residues. This CDR3 reads CSARDPGLAAQVEQYF. Written as DNA, the CDR3 is TGCAGTGCTAGAGATCCGGGACTAGCGGCCCAGGTTGAGCAGTACTTC.

At least ten counts were recorded for this clonotype. The genes are TRBV15 and TRBJ2-1, with 11 bases identical to TRBD2. The CDR3 is 14 residues long. The junction had 3 bases not matched to a gene; V was cut back by 2 bases and J by 9 bases. CDR1 is LNHNV and CDR2 is YYDKDF in the germline V gene (reference sequence). The CDR3, as DNA: TGTGCCACCAGCAGACCCGGGACTAGCGGTGAGCAGTTCTTC. Its translation: CATSRPGTSGEQFF.